Below are 17 T cell receptor beta chains sequenced from a single sample in a study of T-cell memory formation after mild COVID-19. Using its own MiXCR run on the 5' RACE reads, TCRdb lists one record per CDR3 protein. The sample holds fewer than 650,000 distinct CDR3 sequences, less than 25% seen once. The sequenced sample consisted of PBMCs or a T cell subset sorted from them (not recorded which). The receptors stem from an adult woman who had mild COVID-19 (a few samples of this study predate the infection). Cell type and time point are not known.

This clonotype has a handful of counts. The V and J genes are TRBV12-3 or TRBV12-4 and TRBJ1-2; D unclear. V lost 2 bases and J lost 8, with 9 bases in between. This CDR3 has 12 residues. The CDR3 DNA sequence: TGTGCCAGCAGTTTATGGGGAATGGGCTACACCTTC. Amino acids: CASSLWGMGYTF.

V usage is TRBV30 and J usage is TRBJ2-7, with D possibly being TRBD1 (6 bases). The V end lost 6 bases, the J end lost 2 bases, and 17 bases lay between the germline ends. CDR1 is GTSNPN, CDR2 SVGIG, per germline (reference sequence). The CDR3 runs to 14 residues. As DNA, the CDR3 is TGTGCCTGCCCCAGGGGCGGAACTACCTACGAGCAGTACTTC. It specifies CACPRGGTTYEQYF.

The rearrangement links TRBV9 to TRBJ2-7; D is undetermined. Germline V gene sequence: CDR1 SGDLS, CDR2 YYNGEE. V was clipped by 4 bases and J by 3 bases, with 14 bases between them. The CDR3 covers 14 residues. The CDR3 region has the DNA TGTGCCAGCAGCCCCCAAGTCGATGACTACGAGCAGTACTTC. It codes for CASSPQVDDYEQYF.

The chain couples TRBV7-8 to TRBJ2-5, with 7 bases matching TRBD1. This CDR3 is 13 amino acids long. Germline trimming cut 6 bases from V and 2 bases from J; bases unmatched to any gene: 3. CDR1 is SGHVS, CDR2 FQNEAQ, per germline. The CDR3 sequence is CASRGQPQETQYF. The CDR3 DNA reads TGTGCCAGCAGGGGACAGCCGCAAGAGACCCAGTACTTC.

The chain uses TRBV4-1 and TRBJ1-1, with D possibly being TRBD1 (5 bases). This CDR3 region has 14 residues. V lost 0 bases to trimming and J lost 7 bases, with 12 bases between them. Per the germline V gene, CDR1 is MGHRA and CDR2 is YSYEKL. DNA for the CDR3: TGCGCCAGCAGCCAAGATACCAGGGCGGGTGAAGCTTTCTTT. It encodes CASSQDTRAGEAFF.

The V call is TRBV5-6, the J call TRBJ1-1; 7 bases match TRBD1. There are 14 residues in the CDR3. The germline CDR1 and CDR2 sequences are SGHDT and YYEEEE. The V segment lost 3 bases and the J segment 10 bases; nucleotides outside the gene matches: 12. CDR3 sequence reads: CASSSAGGAPGAFF. In DNA, the CDR3 is TGTGCCAGCAGCTCGGCAGGGGGAGCTCCGGGAGCTTTCTTT.

The chain carries TRBV12-3 or TRBV12-4 and TRBJ2-6; 7 nucleotides line up with TRBD1. The CDR3 loop spans 17 amino acids. V gave up 6 bases and J gave up 0 bases; unmatched junction bases: 8. CDR3 DNA sequence: TGTGCCAGCAGACCATACAGGGGTAGCTCTGGGGCCAACGTCCTGACTTTC. Residues: CASRPYRGSSGANVLTF.

Only a few counts were recorded for this clonotype. The genes are TRBV5-5 and TRBJ2-1; no clear D gene. The CDR3 is 16 amino acids. From germline, CDR1 is SGHKS and CDR2 YYEKEE (reference sequence). The V end lost 0 bases, the J end lost 0 bases, and 10 bases lay between the germline ends. Here the CDR3 reads CASSLGTESSYNEQFF. CDR3 coding DNA: TGTGCCAGCAGCTTGGGGACGGAAAGCTCCTACAATGAGCAGTTCTTC.

This clonotype turned up a few times. The chain links TRBV19 to TRBJ1-1, with a possible D match to TRBD1 (6 bases). The CDR3 loop spans 13 amino acids. The germline V gene has CDR1 LNHDA and CDR2 SQIVND (reference sequence). The V and J ends lost 9 bases and 4 bases respectively, with 15 bases between them. CDR3 coding DNA: TGTGCCAGCTCACGGACAGAACGCACTGAAGCTTTCTTT. This codes for CASSRTERTEAFF. Complete variable domain (other parts from reference TRBV19 and TRBJ1-1): DGGITQSPKYLFRKEGQNVTLSCEQNLNHDAMYWYRQDPGQGLRLIYYSQIVNDFQKGDIAEGYSVSREKKESFPLTVTSAQKNPTAFYLCASSRTERTEAFFGQGTRLTVV.

The sample holds a few counts of this clonotype. The chain is built from TRBV7-9 and TRBJ2-2, with unresolved D. Germline V CDR1 and CDR2: SEHNR, FQNEAQ (reference sequence). The length of the CDR3 is 15 residues. Trimming pared 4 bases from V and 4 bases from J, leaving 13 bases between. The CDR3 here is CASSSMDGFTGELFF. DNA of the CDR3: TGTGCCAGCAGCTCCATGGACGGATTCACCGGGGAGCTGTTTTTT.

This clonotype was picked up many times. This rearrangement joins TRBV5-1 to TRBJ2-1, with D possibly being TRBD2 (6 bases). The CDR3 is 16 amino acids. Trimming took off 0 bases at V and 5 bases at J, with 15 bases between the two ends. Looked up from germline, CDR1 is SGHRS and CDR2 is YFSETQ. In DNA, the CDR3 is TGCGCCAGCAGCTTGGTGGCGGGGACCAGGGACAATGAGCAGTTCTTC. This encodes CASSLVAGTRDNEQFF.

This clonotype showed up just a few times. J is TRBJ1-4 and V is TRBV20-1; weak D call: TRBD1 (5 bases). Germline CDR1 is DFQATT and CDR2 is SNEGSKA (reference sequence). This CDR3 contains 11 residues. V shed 5 bases and J shed 12 bases, with 13 bases lying between them. CDR3 residues: CSAAGVQELFF. CDR3 coding DNA: TGCAGTGCTGCAGGAGTACAGGAACTGTTTTTT.

This clonotype has a handful of counts. CDR3 amino acids: CASRFPRDSLSYNEQFF. As DNA, the CDR3 is TGCGCCAGCAGGTTTCCCCGGGACTCTCTCTCCTACAATGAGCAGTTCTTC. The chain recombines TRBV5-1 with TRBJ2-1, with D perhaps matching TRBD2 (6 bases). The V and J ends lost 5 bases and 0 bases respectively, with 18 bases between them. Germline-derived CDR1 and CDR2 are SGHRS and YFSETQ. The CDR3 spans 17 residues.

This clonotype showed up many times. CDR3 sequence (DNA): TGTGCCAGCAGCAGGGCCTCCGCGAACACTGAAGCTTTCTTT. It translates to CASSRASANTEAFF. J is TRBJ1-1 and V is TRBV6-1; tentative D call: TRBD1 (5 bases). Deletions cut 6 bases from V and 1 base from J, with 12 bases between. The germline V gene has CDR1 MNHNS and CDR2 SASEGT. The CDR3 is made up of 14 amino acids.

In DNA, the CDR3 is TGCGCCAGCAGCCGCCTAGACAGGAAAATGAATGGCTACACCTTC. Protein: CASSRLDRKMNGYTF. J is TRBJ1-2 and V is TRBV4-3; TRBD1 is a possible D gene (6 bases). CDR1 is LGHNA and CDR2 is YSLEER in the germline V gene. This CDR3 spans 15 amino acids. The V and J ends lost 4 bases and 6 bases respectively, with 18 bases between them.

The chain recombines TRBV12-3 or TRBV12-4 with TRBJ1-2; D not certain. The CDR3 extends over 14 amino acids. Trimming pared 6 bases from V and 4 bases from J, leaving 15 bases between. CDR3 nucleotides: TGTGCCAGCAGCGGAGGACTTTCGGGCTATGGCTACACCTTC. Protein sequence: CASSGGLSGYGYTF.

This chain links TRBV12-3 or TRBV12-4 with TRBJ1-2, with D unresolved. The CDR3 extends over 15 amino acids. Trimming shortened V by 5 bases and J by 6 bases, and 19 bases separated the two germline ends. The CDR3: CASSRSWLRENGYTF. The CDR3 nucleotides are TGTGCCAGCAGTCGGTCGTGGTTGAGGGAGAATGGCTACACCTTC.